Below are 25 T cell receptor beta chains sequenced from a single sample in a study of tumor-infiltrating lymphocytes in localized non-small cell lung cancer. Sequencing used immunoSEQ multiplex PCR; TCRdb keeps in-frame clones, though not all of them. The sample shows more than 15,000 clones, under 85% of them seen only once. Sequencing was done on a sample of lung tumor tissue. These receptors all come from a human donor with non-small cell lung cancer.

V is TRBV15 and J is TRBJ1-5; D unclear. This CDR3 has 16 amino acids. Germline V gene lookup returns CDR1 LNHNV and CDR2 YYDKDF (reference sequence). Trimming took off 1 base at V and 2 bases at J, with 12 bases between the two ends. The CDR3 is CATSRVVALRNQPQHF. The CDR3 DNA sequence: TGTGCCACCAGCAGAGTGGTGGCGCTACGCAATCAGCCCCAGCATTTT.

The chain couples TRBV6-6 to TRBJ2-3; D gene ambiguous. Trimming pared 4 bases from V and 2 bases from J, leaving 4 bases between. This CDR3 has 12 residues. Germline-derived CDR1 and CDR2 are MNHNY and SVGAGI (reference sequence). CDR3 region: CASSSYTDTQYF. DNA of the CDR3: TGTGCCAGCAGTTCCTACACAGATACGCAGTATTTT.

The chain is built from TRBV2 and TRBJ2-2; either TRBD1 or TRBD2 may fit D (5 bases each). The CDR3 sequence is 15 residues long. CDR1 SNHLY and CDR2 FYNNEI come from the germline V gene. Trimming removed 4 bases from V and 6 bases from J, with 15 bases in between. CDR3 in amino acids: CASSGTGQGPGELFF. Written as DNA, the CDR3 is TGTGCCAGCAGTGGGACTGGACAAGGACCCGGGGAGCTGTTTTTT.

This clone has only a few counts. This chain links TRBV6-5 with TRBJ1-5, with a tentative D call TRBD1 (5 bases). Trimming stripped 7 bases from V and 4 bases from J, with 14 bases between. Germline values: CDR1 MNHEY, CDR2 SVGAGI. The CDR3 totals 14 residues. The DNA for the CDR3 is TGTGCCAGCACTCCGGCTGAGGGGAATCAGCCCCAGCATTTT. This gives the protein CASTPAEGNQPQHF.

The chain recombines TRBV27 with TRBJ2-7; 8 nucleotides align to TRBD1. Germline V gene data show CDR1 as MNHEY and CDR2 as SMNVEV (reference sequence). The CDR3 length is 15 residues. With 2 bases clipped from V and 1 base from J, the junction kept 4 bases outside the gene matches. The CDR3 DNA is TGTGCCAGCAGTTTAATAGGGACAGGATCCTACGAGCAGTACTTC. Translating gives CASSLIGTGSYEQYF.

This clone was recorded once. As DNA, the CDR3 is TGTGCCAGCAGCCTCGAAAAGGGCTACGCGAACACCGGGGAGCTGTTTTTT. Protein sequence: CASSLEKGYANTGELFF. The chain carries TRBV7-9 and TRBJ2-2; D ambiguous. The CDR3 contains 17 residues. V lost 5 bases and J lost 0, with 16 bases in between. Per germline, CDR1 SEHNR and CDR2 FQNEAQ (reference sequence). The full variable domain, in which reference TRBV7-9 and TRBJ2-2 provide the parts outside the CDR3, is DTGVSQNPRHKITKRGQNVTFRCDPISEHNRLYWYRQTLGQGPEFLTYFQNEAQLEKSRLLSDRFSAERPKGSFSTLEIQRTEQGDSAMYLCASSLEKGYANTGELFFGEGSRLTVL.

The genes are TRBV5-1 and TRBJ2-5; the D gene is possibly TRBD1 (6 bases). CDR3 size: 14 residues. V was shortened by 4 bases and J by 2 bases, with 12 bases between the two germline ends. CDR1 is SGHRS, CDR2 YFSETQ, per germline. CDR3 protein: CASSPGTPQETQYF. In DNA, the CDR3 is TGCGCCAGCAGCCCTGGGACACCACAAGAGACCCAGTACTTC.

This chain connects TRBV5-1 to TRBJ2-1, with a weak D call TRBD1 (6 bases). The germline V and J ends were trimmed by 0 bases and 0 bases, with 7 bases remaining between them. The germline V gene encodes CDR1 SGHRS and CDR2 YFSETQ. This CDR3 contains 15 residues. The CDR3 spells CASSLVDSSYNEQFF. The DNA for the CDR3 is TGCGCCAGCAGCTTGGTGGACAGCTCCTACAATGAGCAGTTCTTC.

The CDR3: CASSANPGNTEAFF. The CDR3 DNA sequence: TGTGCCAGCTCAGCGAACCCCGGCAACACTGAAGCTTTCTTT. The V call is TRBV6-4, the J call TRBJ1-1; D is ambiguous. Germline values: CDR1 MRHNA, CDR2 SNTAGT. The length of the CDR3 is 14 residues. Trimming cost V 8 bases and J 2 bases, with 15 bases left between them.

The chain joins TRBV29-1 to TRBJ2-2, with D unclear. The CDR3 has 12 amino acids. CDR1 and CDR2 from the germline V gene are SQVTM and ANQGSEA. V was clipped by 7 bases and J by 0 bases, with 6 bases between them. The CDR3 nucleotides are TGCAGCGCTGCCCCGAACACCGGGGAGCTGTTTTTT. Translated: CSAAPNTGELFF.

The rearrangement links TRBV5-1 to TRBJ2-2; unclear D gene. From germline, CDR1 is SGHRS and CDR2 YFSETQ. The V gene lost 1 base and the J gene lost 7 bases, with 5 bases spanning the gap. The CDR3 length is 12 residues. The CDR3 here is CASSLQDGELFF. CDR3 in DNA: TGCGCCAGCAGCTTGCAGGACGGGGAGCTGTTTTTT. Full variable domain (outside the CDR3, taken from reference TRBV5-1 and TRBJ2-2): KAGVTQTPRYLIKTRGQQVTLSCSPISGHRSVSWYQQTPGQGLQFLFEYFSETQRNKGNFPGRFSGRQFSNSRSEMNVSTLELGDSALYLCASSLQDGELFFGEGSRLTVL.

The chain couples TRBV30 to TRBJ2-5, with D possibly being TRBD1 or TRBD2 (5 bases each). The CDR3 consists of 14 residues. Trimming stripped 0 bases from V and 6 bases from J, with 14 bases between. CDR1 and CDR2 (germline): GTSNPN, SVGIG (reference sequence). CDR3 sequence reads: CAWSVAPGTKTQYF. The CDR3 DNA reads as TGTGCCTGGAGTGTAGCACCAGGGACGAAGACCCAGTACTTC.

The J gene is TRBJ2-7, the V gene TRBV4-1; TRBD1 matches 8 bases. Trimming removed 5 bases from V and 7 bases from J; junction bases left unmatched: 7. The CDR3 sequence is 13 residues long. Germline values: CDR1 MGHRA, CDR2 YSYEKL. CDR3 nucleotides: TGCGCCAGCAGCGCAGGACAGGGAAGGGAGCAGTACTTC. It specifies CASSAGQGREQYF.

The chain joins TRBV30 to TRBJ2-3, with unresolved D. The CDR3 runs to 11 residues. V lost 0 bases to trimming and J lost 12 bases, with 10 bases between them. The V gene's germline CDR1 is GTSNPN and CDR2 SVGIG (reference sequence). In nucleotides, the CDR3 is TGTGCCTGGAGTGTAAAGGAAAACCAGTATTTT. It translates to CAWSVKENQYF.

The gene calls are TRBV5-5 and TRBJ2-7, with 13 nucleotides matching TRBD2. V dropped 4 bases and J dropped 1; count of bases not matched to a gene: 14. The CDR3 spans 19 residues. Per the germline V gene, CDR1 is SGHKS and CDR2 is YYEKEE (reference sequence). CDR3 DNA sequence: TGTGCCAGCAGCCCCTCGACCGGGACTAGCGGGGTGGGGTCCTACGAGCAGTACTTC. It encodes CASSPSTGTSGVGSYEQYF.

This chain joins TRBV30 and TRBJ2-4; no clear D gene. The length of the CDR3 is 13 residues. The ends were cut back, 6 bases at V and 6 bases at J, with 15 bases in the middle. The germline V gene has CDR1 GTSNPN and CDR2 SVGIG (reference sequence). In DNA form, the CDR3 reads TGTGCCTGCGGACCCTCAGCCGGAAACATTCAGTACTTC. Amino acid sequence: CACGPSAGNIQYF.

This chain connects TRBV9 to TRBJ2-1; perhaps TRBD1 as D (6 bases). Germline V gene sequence: CDR1 SGDLS, CDR2 YYNGEE. The V gene lost 5 bases and the J gene lost 0 bases, with 18 bases spanning the gap. The CDR3 extends over 17 amino acids. The CDR3 sequence: CASSLQGGWGSYNEQFF. The CDR3 coding sequence is TGTGCCAGCAGTCTCCAAGGGGGATGGGGCTCCTACAATGAGCAGTTCTTC. Filled out from reference TRBV9 and TRBJ2-1, the complete variable domain reads DSGVTQTPKHLITATGQRVTLRCSPRSGDLSVYWYQQSLDQGLQFLIQYYNGEERAKGNILERFSAQQFPDLHSELNLSSLELGDSALYFCASSLQGGWGSYNEQFFGPGTRLTVL.

The chain employs TRBV29-1 and TRBJ2-3; 14 bases are shared with TRBD2. From germline, CDR1 is SQVTM and CDR2 ANQGSEA. Trimming cost V 3 bases and J 0 bases; bases outside gene matches: 17. The CDR3 has 21 amino acids. The CDR3 DNA follows: TGCAGCGTTGACAGTTTGCGGACTAGCGGGAGGACCGAAACTAGCACAGATACGCAGTATTTT. This encodes CSVDSLRTSGRTETSTDTQYF.

In this sample, this clone turned up once. CDR3: CASSLLALPSYEQYF. The CDR3 DNA reads as TGTGCCAGCAGCCTTCTAGCGCTACCCTCTTACGAGCAGTACTTC. The chain uses TRBV11-2 and TRBJ2-7, with a possible D match to TRBD2 (6 bases). The V end lost 5 bases, the J end lost 4 bases, and 18 bases lay between the germline ends. Per germline, CDR1 SGHAT and CDR2 FQNNGV. The CDR3 covers 15 residues.

The V gene is TRBV5-5, the J gene TRBJ2-7; D gene unclear. Germline assignment: CDR1 SGHKS and CDR2 YYEKEE (reference sequence). CDR3 size: 12 residues. V lost 1 base and J 6 bases, leaving 8 bases between the germline ends. Written as DNA, the CDR3 is TGTGCCAGCAGCTTGTTGGCCGGCGAGCAGTACTTC. This codes for CASSLLAGEQYF.

The rearrangement joins TRBV27 to TRBJ1-5; D may be TRBD1 (5 bases). V was trimmed by 5 bases and J by 4 bases, leaving 12 bases between them. In germline, CDR1 is MNHEY, CDR2 SMNVEV (reference sequence). The CDR3 runs 14 residues. The CDR3 DNA is TGTGCCAGCAGTAAAGGGACGGGAAATCAGCCCCAGCATTTT. Encoded protein: CASSKGTGNQPQHF.

The V call is TRBV2, the J call TRBJ2-2; possible D gene TRBD2, 6 bases. CDR3 length equals 15 residues. V was pared by 7 bases and J by 0 bases, with 12 bases between. The germline V gene encodes CDR1 SNHLY and CDR2 FYNNEI. The CDR3 DNA reads as TGTGCCAGCAAGCCGGGAGTACCGAACACCGGGGAGCTGTTTTTT. Amino acids: CASKPGVPNTGELFF.

This chain links TRBV5-1 with TRBJ2-7; TRBD1 aligns across 11 bases. In germline, CDR1 is SGHRS, CDR2 YFSETQ. J lost 5 bases, V lost 4 bases, and 5 bases had no gene match. This CDR3 contains 14 residues. CDR3 DNA: TGCGCCAGCAGCCTATGGGACAGGGGGGACGAGCAGTACTTC. As protein: CASSLWDRGDEQYF.

This chain connects TRBV11-2 to TRBJ2-5; D unresolved. There are 11 residues in the CDR3. V dropped 3 bases and J dropped 5 bases, with 4 bases sitting between them. CDR1 and CDR2 from the germline V gene are SGHAT and FQNNGV. The CDR3 region has the DNA TGTGCCAGCAGCTTGTCCGAGACCCAGTACTTC. Its protein is CASSLSETQYF.

The chain carries TRBV19 and TRBJ2-5, with a possible D match to TRBD2 (5 bases). V gave up 0 bases and J gave up 7 bases, with 12 bases separating them. Germline assignment: CDR1 LNHDA and CDR2 SQIVND (reference sequence). The CDR3 loop spans 14 amino acids. The CDR3: CASSIDPGSGTQYF. In DNA, the CDR3 is TGTGCCAGTAGTATAGATCCGGGGTCCGGGACCCAGTACTTC.